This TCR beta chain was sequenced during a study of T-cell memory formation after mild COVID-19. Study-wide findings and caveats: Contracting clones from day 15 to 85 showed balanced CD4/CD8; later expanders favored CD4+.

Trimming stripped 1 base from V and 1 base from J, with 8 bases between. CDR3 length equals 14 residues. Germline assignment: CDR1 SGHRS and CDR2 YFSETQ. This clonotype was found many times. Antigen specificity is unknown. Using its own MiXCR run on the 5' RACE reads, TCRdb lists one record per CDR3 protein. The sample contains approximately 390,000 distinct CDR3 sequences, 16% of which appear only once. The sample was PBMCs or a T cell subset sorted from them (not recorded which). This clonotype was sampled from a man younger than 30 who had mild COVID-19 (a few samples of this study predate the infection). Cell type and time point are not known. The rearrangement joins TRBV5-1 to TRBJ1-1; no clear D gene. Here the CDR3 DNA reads TGCGCCAGCAGCTTGCTGGTGGGGAACACTGAAGCTTTCTTT. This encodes CASSLLVGNTEAFF.